This TCR beta chain was sequenced during a study of CD8 T cells in ankylosing spondylitis. Whole-study results and caveats: The study looked at matched synovial fluid samples from ankylosing spondylitis patients. Disease-linked clones were reported to be significantly enriched there. Earlier work had already found some motif variants in reactive arthritis synovial fluid and blood. Characteristic of ankylosing spondylitis blood, it appeared, was a TCR beta motif comprising several highly homologous variants. CD8+ by phenotype, disease-linked clones were relatively rare in peripheral blood.

Scientists made TCR beta libraries using quantitative 5'-RACE with molecular barcodes. MiXCR, run by TCRdb on the 5' RACE reads, gives a single entry per CDR3 protein. This sample has hundreds of thousands of distinct CDR3 sequences, with roughly 13% found just once. The CDR3 is made up of 19 amino acids. The V gene's germline CDR1 is SGHDN and CDR2 FVKESK. The germline V and J ends were trimmed by 2 bases and 3 bases, with 23 bases remaining between them. At least ten counts were recorded for this clonotype. The antigen is unknown. Specimen: blood, either unsorted or a sorted T cell fraction (not recorded which). The V gene is TRBV14, the J gene TRBJ2-1; D is possibly TRBD1 (8 bases). This clonotype originated in a male donor with ankylosing spondylitis. The CDR3 sequence: CASSQRWEGAGGFYNEQFF. The CDR3 region has the DNA TGTGCCAGCAGCCAAAGATGGGAGGGTGCAGGGGGCTTCTACAATGAGCAGTTCTTC. Full variable domain (remainder filled in from reference TRBV14 and TRBJ2-1): EAGVTQFPSHSVIEKGQTVTLRCDPISGHDNLYWYRRVMGKEIKFLLHFVKESKQDESGMPNNRFLAERTGGTYSTLKVQPAELEDSGVYFCASSQRWEGAGGFYNEQFFGPGTRLTVL.